The 5 T cell receptor beta chains reported below all come from one sample, sequenced in a study of blood T cell repertoires in COVID-19 (TCRdb year 2020). The protocol used for the library was the immunoSEQ multiplex PCR assay. The table comes from immuneACCESS by way of TCRdb, which keeps in-frame sequences with V and J called. Part of the clones is missing from these tables; in studies checked, under half for an unresolved V gene and the rest for unknown reasons. The sample table records about 160,000 clones; approximately 88% of these occur just once. The ten largest account for 6.5% to 8% of the sample. Sequencing was done on a sample of PBMCs or T cells enriched from blood (not recorded which). The receptors were sampled from a woman aged 50 to 60 who had recovered from COVID-19.

CDR3 amino acids: CASSPNPLAGTDTQYF. CDR3 bases: TGTGCCAGCAGCCCGAACCCCCTAGCGGGCACAGATACGCAGTATTTT. The chain uses TRBV7-3 and TRBJ2-3, with TRBD2 matching 7 bases. The CDR3 spans 16 residues. Germline V gives CDR1 SGHTA, CDR2 FQGTGA. V lost 5 bases to trimming and J lost 1 base; unmatched junction nucleotides: 9.

V gene TRBV13 combines with J gene TRBJ2-3; weak D call: TRBD2 (6 bases). V was shortened by 1 base and J by 9 bases, with 8 bases between the two germline ends. Germline CDR1 is PRHDT and CDR2 is FYEKMQ (reference sequence). This CDR3 comprises 12 residues. The CDR3 loop is CASSLEAGTQYF. Here the CDR3 DNA reads TGTGCCAGCAGCTTAGAGGCGGGGACGCAGTATTTT.

The rearrangement joins TRBV6-5 to TRBJ1-4, with a weak D call TRBD1 (6 bases). From germline, CDR1 is MNHEY and CDR2 SVGAGI. Trimming cost V 4 bases and J 8 bases, with 17 bases left between them. The CDR3 is made up of 15 amino acids. The CDR3 nucleotides are TGTGCCAGCAGTTGGCTACAGGGTTTTCGGGAAAAACTGTTTTTT. Its protein product is CASSWLQGFREKLFF.

This chain joins TRBV7-3 and TRBJ1-2; TRBD1 is a possible D gene (6 bases). The CDR3 totals 16 residues. Trimming stripped 0 bases from V and 3 bases from J, with 14 bases between. Germline CDR1 SGHTA, CDR2 FQGTGA. Here the CDR3 DNA reads TGTGCCAGCAGCTTAACAGGGGTCAGGGGCGACTATGGCTACACCTTC. Encoded protein: CASSLTGVRGDYGYTF. Variable domain in full (rest from reference TRBV7-3 and TRBJ1-2): GAGVSQTPSNKVTEKGKYVELRCDPISGHTALYWYRQSLGQGPEFLIYFQGTGAADDSGLPNDRFFAVRPEGSVSTLKIQRTERGDSAVYLCASSLTGVRGDYGYTFGSGTRLTVV.

V is TRBV27 and J is TRBJ2-5; D possibly corresponds to TRBD2 (6 bases). The CDR3 runs to 15 residues. Looked up from germline, CDR1 is MNHEY and CDR2 is SMNVEV (reference sequence). Trimming left V 2 bases short and J 5 bases short, with 15 bases between. The CDR3 spells CASSLTSGGGETQYF. For the CDR3, the DNA is TGTGCCAGCAGTTTAACATCCGGGGGAGGTGAGACCCAGTACTTC.